A single sample is the source of the 18 T cell receptor beta chains below, sequenced in a study of early T cells in non-severe SARS-CoV-2 infection. TCRdb itself ran the 5' RACE reads through MiXCR, one entry per CDR3 protein. The table records approximately 71,000 distinct CDR3 sequences, 9.5% to 15% of them present only once. This material consisted of whole blood, taken at baseline. All receptors derive from an adult who was a healthcare worker with PCR-confirmed SARS-CoV-2 infection or an uninfected control (not recorded which).

The V gene is TRBV7-2, the J gene TRBJ2-4; the match to TRBD1 covers 7 bases. The V and J ends lost 3 bases and 2 bases, in that order; junction bases with no gene match: 16. The CDR3 consists of 19 residues. CDR1 and CDR2 (germline): SGHTA, FQGNSA. The CDR3 loop is CASSFFATGIVSPKNIQYF. In DNA, the CDR3 is TGTGCCAGCAGCTTTTTCGCGACAGGGATAGTTTCCCCCAAAAACATTCAGTACTTC.

This sequence joins TRBV2 and TRBJ2-7, with 8 positions matching TRBD2. Losses at the gene ends were 2 bases for V and 1 base for J; bases not matched to a gene: 4. From germline, CDR1 is SNHLY and CDR2 FYNNEI. The length of the CDR3 is 15 residues. The CDR3 is CASSENRGGSYEQYF. CDR3 coding DNA: TGTGCCAGCAGTGAAAACCGGGGGGGATCCTACGAGCAGTACTTC. Complete variable domain (other parts from reference TRBV2 and TRBJ2-7): EPEVTQTPSHQVTQMGQEVILRCVPISNHLYFYWYRQILGQKVEFLVSFYNNEISEKSEIFDDQFSVERPDGSNFTLKIRSTKLEDSAMYFCASSENRGGSYEQYFGPGTRLTVT.

In its sample, this clonotype was seen a few times. This chain connects TRBV5-5 to TRBJ2-2, with D possibly being TRBD1 (6 bases). Trimming removed 3 bases at V and 2 bases at J, with 14 bases between. CDR3 size: 16 residues. Germline V gene data show CDR1 as SGHKS and CDR2 as YYEKEE (reference sequence). In DNA form, the CDR3 reads TGTGCCAGCAGCTCGAAGATGACAGGCAACACCGGGGAGCTGTTTTTT. Residues: CASSSKMTGNTGELFF.

V usage is TRBV18 and J usage is TRBJ2-7; 7 nucleotides match TRBD2. CDR1 and CDR2 from the germline V gene are KGHSH and LQKENI. The CDR3 sequence is 14 residues long. V trimming: 3 bases; J trimming: 3 bases; junction bases outside the gene matches: 5. For the CDR3, the DNA is TGTGCCAGCTCACCGACCGGGACTAACTACGAGCAGTACTTC. Amino acids: CASSPTGTNYEQYF.

The chain employs TRBV20-1 and TRBJ2-3; D is undetermined. Germline V gives CDR1 DFQATT, CDR2 SNEGSKA (reference sequence). This CDR3 is built from 14 residues. V shed 6 bases and J shed 0 bases, with 13 bases lying between them. This chain's CDR3 is CSAAPVVSTDTQYF. CDR3 DNA: TGCAGTGCAGCCCCGGTGGTTAGCACAGATACGCAGTATTTT.

This chain uses TRBV28 with TRBJ2-5; D may be TRBD2 (7 bases). Per germline, CDR1 MDHEN and CDR2 SYDVKM. The CDR3 has 15 amino acids. V gave up 8 bases and J gave up 5 bases, with 21 bases separating them. The CDR3 nucleotides read TGTGCCAGCTCCCTGGGGGGGGCGCGGAGGGAGACCCAGTACTTC. This sequence encodes CASSLGGARRETQYF.

This clonotype was counted many times. The V call is TRBV11-2, the J call TRBJ2-7, with D possibly being TRBD2 (5 bases). This CDR3 spans 13 amino acids. Germline CDR1 and CDR2: SGHAT and FQNNGV. V lost 3 bases and J lost 1, with 7 bases in between. DNA for the CDR3: TGTGCCAGCAGCTTGGAGGTGTCCTACGAGCAGTACTTC. Amino acids: CASSLEVSYEQYF.

J is TRBJ2-2 and V is TRBV29-1; 9 bases map to TRBD2. This CDR3 region has 14 residues. Germline V gives CDR1 SQVTM, CDR2 ANQGSEA. V trimming: 3 bases; J trimming: 6 bases; junction bases outside the gene matches: 5. The CDR3 region is CSVDLGGGAGELFF. The CDR3, as DNA: TGCAGCGTTGACCTCGGCGGGGGGGCCGGGGAGCTGTTTTTT.

This clonotype was counted only a few times. The J gene is TRBJ1-4, the V gene TRBV29-1; D unresolved. There are 12 residues in the CDR3. V was cut by 6 bases and J by 6 bases, with 11 bases left in between. Germline-derived CDR1 and CDR2 are SQVTM and ANQGSEA. The CDR3 region is CSVWGWDEKLFF. The CDR3 bases are TGCAGCGTCTGGGGATGGGATGAAAAACTGTTTTTT.

In its sample, this clonotype was seen many times. J is TRBJ2-7 and V is TRBV28; 7 bases align to TRBD2. V was clipped by 4 bases and J by 2 bases; unmatched bases: 11. Germline lookup yields CDR1 MDHEN and CDR2 SYDVKM. The CDR3 length is 16 residues. The CDR3, as DNA: TGTGCCAGCAGTTCTGGGGGGGACTCCGGCCCCTACGAGCAGTACTTC. Amino acid sequence: CASSSGGDSGPYEQYF.

The rearrangement joins TRBV3-1 to TRBJ2-3; maybe TRBD1 (6 bases). CDR1 and CDR2 from the germline V gene are LGHDT and YNNKEL (reference sequence). V was trimmed by 4 bases and J by 3 bases, leaving 20 bases between them. This CDR3 is built from 17 residues. CDR3 DNA: TGTGCCAGCAGCCCGCTAGCCAGGGGATCTAGGACAGATACGCAGTATTTT. Its translation is CASSPLARGSRTDTQYF.

The V gene is TRBV28, the J gene TRBJ2-6; D unclear. Germline CDR1 MDHEN, CDR2 SYDVKM. The V end was cut by 6 bases, the J end by 2 bases, with 17 bases between. CDR3 length: 17 residues. CDR3 amino acids: CASSSVHGVPGANVLTF. The CDR3 nucleotides read TGTGCCAGCAGCTCTGTCCACGGAGTACCTGGGGCCAACGTCCTGACTTTC.

This clonotype was detected once. The junction departs from germline at one end; a sequencing error may be responsible. The J gene is TRBJ2-6, the V gene TRBV28, with D unresolved. This CDR3 comprises 16 residues. Germline V lookup: CDR1 MDHEN, CDR2 SYDVKM. The CDR3 is CSSSFPRSSGANVLTF. CDR3 bases: TGTTCCAGCAGTTTCCCCAGGTCCTCTGGGGCCAACGTCCTGACTTTC.

This clonotype has a handful of counts. The V and J genes are TRBV7-9 and TRBJ1-1; 7 bases are shared with TRBD1. Germline CDR1 is SEHNR and CDR2 is FQNEAQ (reference sequence). Trimming at V came to 4 bases and at J to 4 bases, leaving 9 bases not matched to a gene. The length of the CDR3 is 15 residues. The CDR3 here is CASSSDETGATEAFF. CDR3 nucleotide sequence: TGTGCCAGCAGCTCCGACGAAACAGGGGCCACTGAAGCTTTCTTT. The full variable domain, with the rest looked up from reference TRBV7-9 and TRBJ1-1, is DTGVSQNPRHKITKRGQNVTFRCDPISEHNRLYWYRQTLGQGPEFLTYFQNEAQLEKSRLLSDRFSAERPKGSFSTLEIQRTEQGDSAMYLCASSSDETGATEAFFGQGTRLTVV.

There are a few counts of this clonotype. This chain connects TRBV15 to TRBJ1-2; 8 nucleotides match TRBD1. CDR3 length: 15 residues. The V gene's germline CDR1 is LNHNV and CDR2 YYDKDF (reference sequence). Trimming took 1 base from V and 3 from J; bases not matched to a gene: 4. The CDR3 is CATSRAGGAYYGYTF. CDR3 nucleotide sequence: TGTGCCACCAGCAGAGCAGGGGGCGCCTACTATGGCTACACCTTC.

This chain uses TRBV6-1 with TRBJ1-4; TRBD1 aligns across 7 bases. This CDR3 has 15 residues. Germline CDR1 is MNHNS and CDR2 is SASEGT. V was pared by 2 bases and J by 7 bases, with 7 bases of the junction left unmatched. The CDR3 DNA reads TGTGCCAGCAGTGAAAAGGGACAGCGGGCTGAAAAACTGTTTTTT. Its translation: CASSEKGQRAEKLFF.

Ten or more counts support this clonotype. The rearrangement links TRBV7-9 to TRBJ2-1, with 8 nucleotides matching TRBD1. The CDR3 is 14 amino acids. Germline-derived CDR1 and CDR2 are SEHNR and FQNEAQ (reference sequence). With V trimmed by 3 bases and J by 9 bases, 7 bases remained unmatched. The CDR3 bases are TGTGCCAGCAGCTTGCAGGGGGCGCGTCTTGAGCAGTTCTTC. The encoded protein is CASSLQGARLEQFF.

The V call is TRBV12-3 or TRBV12-4, the J call TRBJ2-7; D is undetermined. V was clipped by 3 bases and J by 5 bases, with 14 bases between them. The length of the CDR3 is 14 residues. CDR3 in amino acids: CASSFPPGTHEQYF. The DNA of the CDR3 is TGTGCCAGCAGTTTTCCTCCGGGTACCCACGAGCAGTACTTC.